Below, 5 T cell receptor beta chains from the same sample are listed, as sequenced in a study of Ad26.COV2.S vaccination and SARS-CoV-2 variants. The treatment: roughly 18 received Ad26.COV2.S at low or high dose, single or two shots; roughly five received placebo; per-sample allocation not given. Samples were taken on day 63 after the first vaccine or placebo injection. Here immunoSEQ multiplex PCR was the method, and the copy in TCRdb shows in-frame clones only, minus some. The table has 300,000 to 500,000 clones, approximately 90% seen once. Specimen: peripheral blood, collected in a trial of Ad26.COV2.S vaccine versus placebo. Receptors originate from a person aged 18 to 65 who received the Ad26.COV2.S COVID-19 vaccine or a placebo.

A single count supports this clone. The genes are TRBV9 and TRBJ2-3; no firm D call. V lost 6 bases to trimming and J lost 0 bases, with 17 bases between them. Germline lookup yields CDR1 SGDLS and CDR2 YYNGEE. This CDR3 is 16 amino acids long. CDR3 sequence reads: CASTALRGASTDTQYF. Here the CDR3 DNA reads TGTGCCAGCACAGCCCTGCGCGGTGCTAGCACAGATACGCAGTATTTT.

The V gene is TRBV10-3, the J gene TRBJ1-2, with unresolved D. Germline V CDR1 and CDR2: ENHRY, SYGVKD. The CDR3 length is 14 residues. V lost 2 bases, J lost 1 base, and 8 bases lay in between. The CDR3 sequence: CAISEGPNNYGYTF. CDR3 coding DNA: TGTGCCATCAGTGAGGGCCCGAATAACTATGGCTACACCTTC.

The chain joins TRBV5-4 to TRBJ1-2; D remains unclear. The CDR3 loop spans 13 amino acids. Trimming took 2 bases from V and 1 from J, leaving 6 bases between them. Germline CDR1 and CDR2: SGHNT and YYREEE (reference sequence). CDR3: CASSFRGNYGYTF. The DNA for the CDR3 is TGTGCCAGCAGCTTTCGGGGTAACTATGGCTACACCTTC.

This chain links TRBV6-5 with TRBJ2-7, with D maybe TRBD2 (7 bases). V gave up 7 bases and J gave up 2 bases, with 18 bases separating them. There are 15 residues in the CDR3. The germline CDR1 and CDR2 sequences are MNHEY and SVGAGI. This CDR3 is CASTGRTGTTYEQYF. The CDR3 nucleotides read TGTGCCAGCACGGGTCGCACAGGGACTACCTACGAGCAGTACTTC.

CDR3 sequence reads: CSVGRANTGELFF. In nucleotides, the CDR3 is TGCAGCGTAGGCAGGGCGAACACCGGGGAGCTGTTTTTT. V is TRBV29-1 and J is TRBJ2-2; TRBD1 might be the D (5 bases). This CDR3 is 13 amino acids long. Trimming stripped 6 bases from V and 0 bases from J, with 8 bases between. Germline CDR1 SQVTM, CDR2 ANQGSEA.